A single T cell receptor (beta chain) is shown here with its context. The source of the sample is a study of blood T cell repertoires in COVID-19. Study summary: Sites in the United States, Italy and Spain provided acute and convalescent COVID-19 samples. From T cells, B-cell-depleted T cells, or PBMCs came the material, which was cDNA or gDNA.

The CDR3 extends over 14 amino acids. Trimming shortened V by 0 bases and J by 8 bases, and 10 bases separated the two germline ends. Germline CDR1 MNHEY, CDR2 SVGAGI. Original handling: Amplification with reference gene primers provided the estimates of nucleated cell counts. The table came from immunoSEQ multiplex PCR; TCRdb's copy has only in-frame clones and leaves some out. D and trimming come from the DNA, and the V and J calls and clone size come from that table. The table includes under 80,000 clones, roughly 90% detected once. The sequencing input was peripheral blood. The receptor was derived from an elderly man in a cohort sampled during active COVID-19. The J gene is TRBJ1-4, the V gene TRBV6-5; the D is unclear. CDR3 residues: CASSYSGDGEKLFF. Written as DNA, the CDR3 is TGTGCCAGCAGTTACTCTGGAGACGGAGAAAAACTGTTTTTT.